This is a list of T cell receptor beta chains from one sample in a study of cytomegalovirus exposure and HLA in healthy donors. Produced via immunoSEQ multiplex PCR; TCRdb's table is partial and in-frame only. The sample holds around 200,000 clones, 75% to 85% seen once. The material sequenced was PBMCs. The source is a girl between 5 and 17 years old in good health and CMV-seronegative. Each CDR3 is given with its conserved first and last residue. The D gene is left open where the match is weak. Expanded clones are given a class, and other clones once, few, many or no size at all.

CDR3	DNA	D	V	J	size
CASSSRSGGYNEQFF	TGCGCCAGCAGCAGTCGTAGCGGGGGATACAATGAGCAGTTCTTC	TRBD2	TRBV5-1	TRBJ2-1	.
CASSSPQRSSYNSPLHF	TGTGCCAGCAGTTCCCCCCAGCGCAGCTCCTATAATTCACCCCTCCACTTT	.	TRBV28	TRBJ1-6	.
CASSLGVGAGTDTQYF	TGTGCCAGCAGCTTGGGGGTGGGAGCGGGCACAGATACGCAGTATTTT	.	TRBV5-4	TRBJ2-3	.
CASSLTSGRSGANVLTF	TGTGCCAGCAGCCTGACTAGCGGGAGGTCTGGGGCCAACGTCCTGACTTTC	TRBD2	TRBV7-6	TRBJ2-6	.
CASSLTQVPDTEAFF	TGTGCCAGCAGCTTAACTCAAGTCCCGGACACTGAAGCTTTCTTT	.	TRBV7-9	TRBJ1-1	.
CASSSGLAESRYF	TGTGCCAGCAGCTCCGGACTAGCGGAGTCTAGGTACTTC	TRBD2	TRBV5-4	TRBJ2-7	few
CASRTSGDKQFF	TGCGCCAGCCGGACTAGCGGGGACAAGCAGTTCTTC	TRBD2	TRBV5-1	TRBJ2-1	.
CASSPTRTVSGNTIYF	TGTGCCAGCAGCCCAACTCGAACAGTCTCTGGAAACACCATATATTTT	.	TRBV7-9	TRBJ1-3	.
CASSQLTGPRSNQPQHF	TGTGCCAGCAGTCAACTTACAGGGCCCCGTAGCAATCAGCCCCAGCATTTT	.	TRBV2	TRBJ1-5	once
CATSRDLTSGTHNEQFF	TGTGCCACCAGCAGAGATCTAACTAGCGGGACCCACAATGAGCAGTTCTTC	TRBD2	TRBV15	TRBJ2-1	.
CASSLVDRKYGYTF	TGCGCCAGCAGCTTAGTCGACAGGAAGTATGGCTACACCTTC	.	TRBV5-1	TRBJ1-2	.
CASSLPRASGNVNEQFF	TGCGCCAGCAGCCTCCCTAGGGCTAGCGGGAACGTCAATGAGCAGTTCTTC	TRBD2	TRBV5-1	TRBJ2-1	.
CASKPTERAWAFF	TGTGCCAGTAAACCCACAGAGAGGGCGTGGGCTTTCTTT	.	TRBV19	TRBJ1-1	.
CASNRQGSGDYGYTF	TGTGCCAGCAATAGACAGGGGTCCGGGGACTATGGCTACACCTTC	TRBD1	TRBV6-6	TRBJ1-2	.
CASSEGLAGGQGTQYF	TGTGCCAGCAGCGAGGGACTAGCGGGAGGGCAGGGGACCCAGTACTTC	TRBD2	TRBV9	TRBJ2-5	.
CASSSAGGVVLSSDTQYF	TGTGCCAGCAGCTCCGCGGGGGGGGTCGTATTGTCATCAGATACGCAGTATTTT	TRBD2	TRBV11-2	TRBJ2-3	.
CASSLSTSYNEQFF	TGTGCCAGCAGTTTGAGTACTAGCTACAATGAGCAGTTCTTC	.	TRBV27	TRBJ2-1	.
CSAPGQGAWETQYF	TGCAGCGCCCCGGGACAGGGGGCTTGGGAGACCCAGTACTTC	TRBD1	TRBV29-1	TRBJ2-5	.
CASSSTPSGTPDTDTQYF	TGTGCCAGCAGCTCTACACCTAGCGGAACCCCCGACACAGATACGCAGTATTTT	TRBD2	TRBV7-3	TRBJ2-3	.
CASSLGLAGEETQYF	TGTGCCAGCAGCTTAGGACTAGCGGGAGAAGAGACCCAGTACTTC	TRBD2	TRBV11-3	TRBJ2-5	.
CASSRETSGGALNEQYF	TGTGCCAGCAGTAGGGAGACTAGCGGGGGGGCTTTAAACGAGCAGTACTTC	TRBD2	TRBV27	TRBJ2-7	.
CASSREEVSTIYF	TGCGCCAGCAGCCGTGAGGAGGTCTCCACCATATATTTT	.	TRBV5-1	TRBJ1-3	.
CASSLGITGDSPLHF	TGTGCCAGCTCACTCGGGATTACCGGGGATTCACCCCTCCACTTT	.	TRBV18	TRBJ1-6	.
CASGDRGTSGNTIYF	TGTGCCAGCGGCGACAGGGGGACCTCTGGAAACACCATATATTTT	TRBD1	TRBV6-1	TRBJ1-3	.
CASSYRQGFYEQYF	TGCGCCAGCAGTTACCGACAGGGTTTCTACGAGCAGTACTTC	TRBD1	TRBV4-1	TRBJ2-7	.
CASSHNRDRGREQFF	TGTGCCAGCAGCCACAACCGGGACAGGGGTCGTGAGCAGTTCTTC	TRBD1	TRBV5-4	TRBJ2-1	.
CASSQVAGVTEAFF	TGCGCCAGCAGCCAAGTCGCGGGGGTCACTGAAGCTTTCTTT	.	TRBV4-3	TRBJ1-1	.
CAFRDSQRIYGYTF	TGTGCCTTCCGAGACAGTCAGCGCATTTATGGCTACACCTTC	.	TRBV30	TRBJ1-2	.
CSSSLGGAVSNQPQHF	TGTTCCAGCAGCTTAGGAGGAGCGGTTAGCAATCAGCCCCAGCATTTT	.	TRBV7-9	TRBJ1-5	.
CASGRQDMNTGELFF	TGCGCCAGCGGTAGACAGGATATGAACACCGGGGAGCTGTTTTTT	.	TRBV5-1	TRBJ2-2	.
CASSLTGSALGTEAFF	TGCGCCAGCAGCTTGACAGGGAGCGCTTTGGGCACTGAAGCTTTCTTT	.	TRBV5-1	TRBJ1-1	.
CSSSFSGTDYTF	TGTTCCAGCAGCTTTTCAGGGACTGACTACACCTTC	.	TRBV7-9	TRBJ1-2	.
CATSRHLRAGGNTIYF	TGTGCCACCAGCAGACATCTTCGGGCAGGGGGAAACACCATATATTTT	.	TRBV15	TRBJ1-3	once
CASSSGTSTTYEQYF	TGTGCCAGCAGCTCGGGGACTAGCACCACCTACGAGCAGTACTTC	TRBD2	TRBV7-6	TRBJ2-7	many
CAWSAPLDRTNTEAFF	TGTGCCTGGAGTGCCCCGTTGGACAGAACGAACACTGAAGCTTTCTTT	.	TRBV30	TRBJ1-1	.
CASSQGILGGPEPQHF	TGCGCCAGCAGCCAAGGGATCCTTGGGGGCCCGGAGCCCCAGCATTTT	.	TRBV4-3	TRBJ1-5	.
CASRGRDAYFSGNTIYF	TGTGCCAGCAGGGGGAGGGACGCATACTTCTCTGGAAACACCATATATTTT	.	TRBV2	TRBJ1-3	.
CATSRDRRLSNPEAQYF	TGTGCCACCAGCAGAGATCGAAGGCTATCCAATCCGGAGGCCCAGTACTTC	.	TRBV15	TRBJ2-5	once
CAISESGAGVTDTQYF	TGTGCCATCAGTGAGTCAGGAGCGGGGGTGACAGATACGCAGTATTTT	TRBD2	TRBV10-3	TRBJ2-3	.
CASSRTGEGNQPQHF	TGCGCCAGCAGTCGGACAGGGGAGGGTAATCAGCCCCAGCATTTT	TRBD1	TRBV4-1	TRBJ1-5	.
CASRVAGALETQYF	TGTGCCAGCAGGGTAGCGGGGGCCCTCGAGACCCAGTACTTC	TRBD2	TRBV6-5	TRBJ2-5	.
CASSKDRSSGNTIYF	TGCGCCAGCAGTAAGGACAGGAGCTCTGGAAACACCATATATTTT	TRBD1	TRBV10-1	TRBJ1-3	.
CASSLVPTGFSNYGYTF	TGTGCCAGCAGCTTAGTTCCGACAGGGTTTTCTAACTATGGCTACACCTTC	TRBD1	TRBV7-2	TRBJ1-2	.
CASNRDRGYEQYF	TGTGCCAGCAATCGGGACAGGGGCTACGAGCAGTACTTC	TRBD1	TRBV27	TRBJ2-7	.
CASSVVAESYNEQFF	TGTGCCAGCAGCGTAGTAGCGGAATCCTACAATGAGCAGTTCTTC	.	TRBV9	TRBJ2-1	.
CSVGQGIGEQYF	TGCAGCGTGGGACAGGGGATAGGCGAGCAGTACTTC	TRBD1	TRBV29-1	TRBJ2-7	.
CASSIRDRGGRQYF	TGCGCCAGCAGCATCCGGGACAGGGGTGGGAGGCAGTACTTC	TRBD1	TRBV5-1	TRBJ2-7	.
CASSPQGAQGMGGYTF	TGTGCCAGCAGCCCCCAGGGGGCCCAGGGAATGGGTGGCTACACCTTC	TRBD1	TRBV14	TRBJ1-2	.
CAISDYEGSSNQPQHF	TGTGCCATCAGTGACTACGAGGGTTCTAGCAATCAGCCCCAGCATTTT	.	TRBV10-3	TRBJ1-5	.
CASSMRGGGTDTQYF	TGTGCCAGTAGTATGAGAGGGGGCGGCACAGATACGCAGTATTTT	TRBD1	TRBV19	TRBJ2-3	.
CARSIGQNYGYTF	TGTGCCCGTAGTATAGGACAGAACTATGGCTACACCTTC	.	TRBV19	TRBJ1-2	.